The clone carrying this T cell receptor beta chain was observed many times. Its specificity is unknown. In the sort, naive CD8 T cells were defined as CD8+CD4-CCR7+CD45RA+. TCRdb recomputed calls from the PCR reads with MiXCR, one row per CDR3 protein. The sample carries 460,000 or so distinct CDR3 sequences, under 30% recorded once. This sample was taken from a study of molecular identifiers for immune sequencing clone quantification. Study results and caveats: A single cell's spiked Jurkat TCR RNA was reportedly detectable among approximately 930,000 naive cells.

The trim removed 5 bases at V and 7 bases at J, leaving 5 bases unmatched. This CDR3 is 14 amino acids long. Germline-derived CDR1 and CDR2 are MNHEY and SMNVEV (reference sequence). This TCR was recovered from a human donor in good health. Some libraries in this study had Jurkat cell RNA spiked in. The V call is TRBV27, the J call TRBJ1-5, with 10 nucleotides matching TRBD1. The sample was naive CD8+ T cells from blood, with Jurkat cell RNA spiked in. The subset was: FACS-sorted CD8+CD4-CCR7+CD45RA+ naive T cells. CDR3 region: CASSPGQGVQPQHF. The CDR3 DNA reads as TGTGCCAGCAGTCCTGGACAGGGGGTCCAGCCCCAGCATTTT.